These 7 T cell receptor beta chains were all obtained from the same sample, sequenced in a study of T cells in narcolepsy. Using immunoSEQ multiplex PCR, the repertoire was profiled, and TCRdb retains in-frame clones only, with some absent. The table shows 37,000 or so clones, with about 85% occurring only once. The specimen sequenced was CD45RA- memory CD4+ T cells from PBMCs. The receptors were gathered from a human donor with narcolepsy.

This clone was counted a few times. The chain is built from TRBV19 and TRBJ2-3; tentatively, D is TRBD1 (5 bases). The CDR3 consists of 15 residues. Germline assignment: CDR1 LNHDA and CDR2 SQIVND (reference sequence). The V gene lost 2 bases and the J gene lost 3 bases, with 12 bases spanning the gap. CDR3 DNA sequence: TGTGCCAGTAGTATACATCAGGGCAATACAGATACGCAGTATTTT. This codes for CASSIHQGNTDTQYF. The full variable domain, its missing parts supplied by reference TRBV19 and TRBJ2-3, is DGGITQSPKYLFRKEGQNVTLSCEQNLNHDAMYWYRQDPGQGLRLIYYSQIVNDFQKGDIAEGYSVSREKKESFPLTVTSAQKNPTAFYLCASSIHQGNTDTQYFGPGTRLTVL.

The table lists this clone with a count of one. The rearrangement uses TRBV4-3 and TRBJ2-7; perhaps TRBD1 as D (6 bases). V lost 3 bases and J lost 3, with 9 bases in between. Germline V CDR1 and CDR2: LGHNA, YSLEER. The CDR3 is 13 amino acids. The CDR3 spells CASSHRTDYEQYF. The CDR3 DNA reads TGCGCCAGCAGCCACAGGACAGACTACGAGCAGTACTTC.

The rearrangement uses TRBV19 and TRBJ2-5; no clear D. The J call could be wrong; TRBJ2-7 is a better fit for the DNA end. The length of the CDR3 is 13 residues. Germline V gives CDR1 LNHDA, CDR2 SQIVND (reference sequence). The CDR3 DNA is TGTGCCAGTAGTATGGGTACGCTCTACGAGCAGTACTTC. Its translation: CASSMGTLYEQYF.

The chain uses TRBV19 and TRBJ1-6; D is unresolved. V was trimmed by 7 bases and J by 4 bases, leaving 8 bases between them. This CDR3 comprises 13 residues. The germline CDR1 and CDR2 sequences are LNHDA and SQIVND (reference sequence). CDR3 nucleotide sequence: TGTGCCAGTAAGCTACAGTATAATTCACCCCTCCACTTT. The encoded protein is CASKLQYNSPLHF. Drawing the rest from reference TRBV19 and TRBJ1-6, the complete variable domain is DGGITQSPKYLFRKEGQNVTLSCEQNLNHDAMYWYRQDPGQGLRLIYYSQIVNDFQKGDIAEGYSVSREKKESFPLTVTSAQKNPTAFYLCASKLQYNSPLHFGNGTRLTVT.

This sequence joins TRBV5-4 and TRBJ2-7; D gene ambiguous. Germline V gene sequence: CDR1 SGHNT, CDR2 YYREEE (reference sequence). The CDR3 has 14 amino acids. V was pared by 2 bases and J by 0 bases, with 9 bases between. CDR3: CASSLGRRSYEQYF. Written as DNA, the CDR3 is TGTGCCAGCAGCTTAGGGCGTCGCTCCTACGAGCAGTACTTC.

The rearrangement links TRBV19 to TRBJ1-1, with a weak D call TRBD1 (5 bases). Trimming shortened V by 1 base and J by 1 base, and 13 bases separated the two germline ends. Germline CDR1 is LNHDA and CDR2 is SQIVND (reference sequence). This CDR3 spans 16 amino acids. The CDR3 protein is CASSIGGTSRNTEAFF. The DNA of the CDR3 is TGTGCCAGTAGTATAGGGGGGACGAGTCGGAACACTGAAGCTTTCTTT.

J is TRBJ2-2 and V is TRBV11-3, with 11 bases aligning to TRBD1. The CDR3 totals 15 residues. CDR1 SGHNT and CDR2 YENEEA come from the germline V gene. Trimming removed 3 bases from V and 6 bases from J; junction bases left unmatched: 3. CDR3 protein: CASSFMGQGAGELFF. The CDR3, as DNA: TGTGCCAGCAGCTTCATGGGACAGGGGGCCGGGGAGCTGTTTTTT.